The 22 T cell receptor beta chains listed next were all sequenced from one sample in a study of cytomegalovirus exposure and HLA in healthy donors. PCR used 60 Vbeta primers and 13 Jbeta primers. Clones were sequenced by immunoSEQ multiplex PCR, and TCRdb holds only the in-frame ones, with some missing. The profile shows about 190,000 clones, about nine tenths of them singletons. The sample consisted of PBMCs. The receptors stem from a young man in good health and CMV-seronegative.

This clone was detected only once. The germline gene is not matched at one end of the junction; a read error may be the cause. The chain carries TRBV7-9 and TRBJ2-1; 12 bases are a match to TRBD2. The CDR3 length is 17 residues. CDR1 and CDR2 (germline): SEHNR, FQNEAQ (reference sequence). The CDR3 region has the DNA TGTTCCAGCAGCTTAGAGCTAGCGGGGGGGCCGTTTGTTGAGCAGTTCTTC. Protein product: CSSSLELAGGPFVEQFF.

V gene TRBV6-5 combines with J gene TRBJ1-6, with 8 bases fitting TRBD1. The CDR3 is 14 amino acids. Trimming cost V 5 bases and J 5 bases; bases outside gene matches: 2. CDR1 is MNHEY and CDR2 is SVGAGI in the germline V gene. The CDR3 spells CASSTGGNNSPLHF. CDR3 DNA: TGTGCCAGCAGTACAGGGGGAAATAATTCACCCCTCCACTTT.

The V gene is TRBV5-5, the J gene TRBJ2-1; TRBD2 is a possible D gene (6 bases). The CDR3 runs to 15 residues. CDR1 and CDR2 from the germline V gene are SGHKS and YYEKEE (reference sequence). V was shortened by 0 bases and J by 3 bases, with 10 bases between the two germline ends. The CDR3 reads CASSLGAGGYNEQFF. The DNA for the CDR3 is TGTGCCAGCAGCTTGGGAGCGGGTGGCTACAATGAGCAGTTCTTC. The whole variable domain, filled in from reference TRBV5-5 and TRBJ2-1, reads DAGVTQSPTHLIKTRGQQVTLRCSPISGHKSVSWYQQVLGQGPQFIFQYYEKEERGRGNFPDRFSARQFPNYSSELNVNALLLGDSALYLCASSLGAGGYNEQFFGPGTRLTVL.

The CDR3 DNA sequence: TGCACCAGCAGCCGGCGGACAGGGGGACGGGGCGAGACCATATATTTT. Its protein is CTSSRRTGGRGETIYF. The rearrangement joins TRBV1 to TRBJ1-3; the D segment call TRBD1 is taken from the table without a DNA check. TRBV1 is a pseudogene segment. This CDR3 has 16 residues.

The V call is TRBV11-2, the J call TRBJ2-1; D is perhaps TRBD2 (5 bases). Trimming cost V 6 bases and J 4 bases, with 10 bases left between them. The CDR3 runs 13 residues. Germline CDR1 SGHAT, CDR2 FQNNGV. CDR3 region: CASRLGSYNEQFF. DNA of the CDR3: TGTGCCAGCAGACTAGGGTCGTACAATGAGCAGTTCTTC.

The chain has TRBV7-2 and TRBJ2-2; TRBD2 aligns across 13 bases. Germline V gene sequence: CDR1 SGHTA, CDR2 FQGNSA. J gave up 1 base and V 0 bases, and 8 bases lay outside the gene matches. The CDR3 is made up of 20 amino acids. For the CDR3, the DNA is TGTGCCAGCAGCTTAGCCTGGACTAGCGGGGGACGAAGGAACACCGGGGAGCTGTTTTTT. Residues: CASSLAWTSGGRRNTGELFF. Full variable domain (outside the CDR3, taken from reference TRBV7-2 and TRBJ2-2): GAGVSQSPSNKVTEKGKDVELRCDPISGHTALYWYRQSLGQGLEFLIYFQGNSAPDKSGLPSDRFSAERTGGSVSTLTIQRTQQEDSAVYLCASSLAWTSGGRRNTGELFFGEGSRLTVL.

The genes are TRBV18 and TRBJ2-7; D is unclear. CDR1 KGHSH and CDR2 LQKENI come from the germline V gene. V was shortened by 2 bases and J by 4 bases, with 9 bases between the two germline ends. CDR3 length: 13 amino acids. CDR3 bases: TGTGCCAGCTCACCAGGGCAAGAATACGAGCAGTACTTC. Translating it yields CASSPGQEYEQYF.

This rearrangement joins TRBV7-2 to TRBJ2-1, with D perhaps TRBD2 (5 bases). Germline CDR1 is SGHTA and CDR2 is FQGNSA. This CDR3 region has 16 residues. With 5 bases removed from V and 2 bases from J, the gap between germline ends came to 16 bases. Here the CDR3 reads CASSLRGQIPYNEQFF. The DNA of the CDR3 is TGTGCCAGCAGCCTTAGAGGGCAGATCCCCTACAATGAGCAGTTCTTC.

This clone was recorded once. The genes are TRBV5-1 and TRBJ2-5; 7 nucleotides agree with TRBD1. After removal of 2 bases from V and 2 bases from J, the junction contained 3 bases not matched to a gene. Germline values: CDR1 SGHRS, CDR2 YFSETQ. The CDR3 covers 14 residues. As DNA, the CDR3 is TGCGCCAGCAGCTTCGGACAGGCACAAGAGACCCAGTACTTC. It yields the protein CASSFGQAQETQYF.

This clone is a singleton in its sample. The chain links TRBV7-8 to TRBJ1-3; no clear D gene. The ends were cut back, 5 bases at V and 3 bases at J, with 17 bases in the middle. This CDR3 region has 16 residues. Germline V gene lookup returns CDR1 SGHVS and CDR2 FQNEAQ. CDR3 protein: CASSPSVGGSGNTIYF. In DNA form, the CDR3 reads TGTGCCAGCAGCCCATCTGTGGGAGGGAGTGGAAACACCATATATTTT.

The genes are TRBV28 and TRBJ2-5; D possibly corresponds to TRBD1 (6 bases). This CDR3 is built from 15 residues. Germline CDR1 and CDR2: MDHEN and SYDVKM. The ends were cut back, 3 bases at V and 10 bases at J, with 21 bases in the middle. The CDR3 region has the DNA TGTGCCAGCAGTTTTGGGACCCCCGGCTTGGACAGCCAGTACTTC. It yields the protein CASSFGTPGLDSQYF.

The CDR3 DNA reads as TGTGCCAGCAGCCCCCGGGTGAGCTCTGGGGCCAACGTCCTGACTTTC. This sequence encodes CASSPRVSSGANVLTF. V is TRBV7-2 and J is TRBJ2-6; no reliable D call. The CDR3 sequence is 16 residues long. Trimming removed 5 bases at V and 0 bases at J, with 11 bases between. The germline CDR1 and CDR2 sequences are SGHTA and FQGNSA. The variable domain in full, with the rest retrieved from reference TRBV7-2 and TRBJ2-6, is GAGVSQSPSNKVTEKGKDVELRCDPISGHTALYWYRQSLGQGLEFLIYFQGNSAPDKSGLPSDRFSAERTGGSVSTLTIQRTQQEDSAVYLCASSPRVSSGANVLTFGAGSRLTVL.

The genes are TRBV4-3 and TRBJ2-2, with TRBD2 matching over 9 bases. The trim removed 0 bases at V and 4 bases at J, leaving 6 bases unmatched. The germline V gene encodes CDR1 LGHNA and CDR2 YSLEER. CDR3 size: 17 residues. The chain's CDR3 is CASSQDPGLASTGELFF. The CDR3 bases are TGCGCCAGCAGCCAAGATCCGGGACTAGCTTCCACCGGGGAGCTGTTTTTT.

This sequence joins TRBV4-2 and TRBJ2-3; 11 bases line up with TRBD2. The germline V gene has CDR1 LGHNA and CDR2 YNFKEQ. This CDR3 region has 18 residues. J was trimmed by 0 bases and V by 3 bases; bases with no gene match: 8. The CDR3 region is CASSHASGGSLSTDTQYF. As DNA, the CDR3 is TGTGCCAGCAGCCACGCTAGCGGGGGGTCTCTTAGCACAGATACGCAGTATTTT.

The CDR3 DNA follows: TGTGCCAGCGCGGGGCTAGCGGCCTCCTACGAGCAGTACTTC. Translation gives CASAGLAASYEQYF. This chain connects TRBV27 to TRBJ2-7; 7 nucleotides line up with TRBD2. This CDR3 region has 14 residues. V was clipped by 8 bases and J by 0 bases; unmatched bases: 7. Germline V gene sequence: CDR1 MNHEY, CDR2 SMNVEV (reference sequence).

The gene calls are TRBV27 and TRBJ1-2, with 7 bases that match TRBD1. CDR3 length: 13 amino acids. From germline, CDR1 is MNHEY and CDR2 SMNVEV (reference sequence). With V trimmed by 10 bases and J by 3 bases, 8 bases remained unmatched. As DNA, the CDR3 is TGTGCCACCAGCCTTGGGACAGACTATGGCTACACCTTC. Its protein is CATSLGTDYGYTF.

The chain employs TRBV5-6 and TRBJ1-1; no definite D call. Germline loops: CDR1 SGHDT, CDR2 YYEEEE. V was cut by 4 bases and J by 7 bases, with 17 bases left in between. The CDR3 sequence is 14 residues long. The CDR3 is CASSQTRVFGEAFF. The CDR3 DNA reads TGTGCCAGCAGCCAAACACGGGTCTTCGGTGAAGCTTTCTTT.

The chain employs TRBV9 and TRBJ1-2, with 7 bases identical to TRBD1. Germline lookup yields CDR1 SGDLS and CDR2 YYNGEE. This CDR3 comprises 15 residues. With 1 base clipped from V and 4 bases from J, the junction kept 7 bases outside the gene matches. The CDR3, as DNA: TGTGCCAGCAGCGTAAGAGGGGGCAGGAGCTATGGCTACACCTTC. Its protein product is CASSVRGGRSYGYTF.

The J gene is TRBJ2-3, the V gene TRBV5-4, with 7 positions matching TRBD2. Unmatched junction bases numbered 7, after V lost 3 bases and J lost 3 bases. The CDR3 has 15 residues. Germline V gives CDR1 SGHNT, CDR2 YYREEE (reference sequence). CDR3 bases: TGTGCCAGCAGCTCCCGACTAGCTCAGACAGATACGCAGTATTTT. It translates to CASSSRLAQTDTQYF. The variable domain in full, with the rest retrieved from reference TRBV5-4 and TRBJ2-3, is ETGVTQSPTHLIKTRGQQVTLRCSSQSGHNTVSWYQQALGQGPQFIFQYYREEENGRGNFPPRFSGLQFPNYSSELNVNALELDDSALYLCASSSRLAQTDTQYFGPGTRLTVL.

This chain uses TRBV18 with TRBJ1-3; D might be TRBD1 (5 bases). Germline loops: CDR1 KGHSH, CDR2 LQKENI. This CDR3 is built from 17 residues. Trimming removed 3 bases at V and 4 bases at J, with 19 bases between. The CDR3 spells CASSPSAGPREGNTIYF. The CDR3 DNA reads TGTGCCAGCTCACCGAGTGCAGGGCCCCGTGAAGGAAACACCATATATTTT.

Only one count was recorded for this clone. The rearrangement links TRBV5-1 to TRBJ2-3, with 8 bases that match TRBD2. The CDR3 totals 15 residues. J lost 1 base, V lost 2 bases, and 3 bases had no gene match. Per germline, CDR1 SGHRS and CDR2 YFSETQ. The CDR3 reads CASSLSGGGTDTQYF. The CDR3 DNA reads TGCGCCAGCAGCTTAAGCGGGGGTGGCACAGATACGCAGTATTTT. The whole variable domain, remainder taken from reference TRBV5-1 and TRBJ2-3, is KAGVTQTPRYLIKTRGQQVTLSCSPISGHRSVSWYQQTPGQGLQFLFEYFSETQRNKGNFPGRFSGRQFSNSRSEMNVSTLELGDSALYLCASSLSGGGTDTQYFGPGTRLTVL.

The chain carries TRBV19 and TRBJ1-1, with D maybe TRBD1 (6 bases). The CDR3 is made up of 14 amino acids. The germline V and J ends were trimmed by 1 base and 4 bases, with 10 bases remaining between them. The V gene's germline CDR1 is LNHDA and CDR2 SQIVND (reference sequence). The CDR3: CASSIAQGITEAFF. The CDR3 DNA reads TGTGCCAGTAGTATAGCGCAGGGGATCACTGAAGCTTTCTTT. The full variable domain, rest sourced from reference TRBV19 and TRBJ1-1, is DGGITQSPKYLFRKEGQNVTLSCEQNLNHDAMYWYRQDPGQGLRLIYYSQIVNDFQKGDIAEGYSVSREKKESFPLTVTSAQKNPTAFYLCASSIAQGITEAFFGQGTRLTVV.